The clone carrying this TCR beta chain was observed a single time. What it recognizes is unknown. Clones were read by immunoSEQ multiplex PCR, and TCRdb kept only the in-frame ones, dropping some. The table shows more than 55,000 clones, with about 88% occurring only once. These data originate in a study of OX40 agonist ivuxolimab in advanced cancers. Study findings and constraints: With doses of 0.1-3.0 mg/kg, partial responders showed among the lowest clonal expansion.

The CDR3 is 16 residues long. Germline CDR1 is LGHNA and CDR2 is YNFKEQ. With 4 bases clipped from V and 3 bases from J, the junction kept 12 bases outside the gene matches. The chain joins TRBV4-2 to TRBJ2-7; 7 nucleotides match TRBD2. This clonotype was sampled from an adult with an advanced solid tumor such as melanoma, head and neck, liver or kidney cancer. Material: CD4+ or CD8+ T cells sorted from blood, obtained in a trial of the OX40 agonist ivuxolimab. The DNA of the CDR3 is TGTGCCAGCAGCCCTATTTTAGGACTAGTCGGCTACGAGCAGTACTTC. This codes for CASSPILGLVGYEQYF.